Listed here are 29 T cell receptor beta chains from one sample, sequenced in a study of cytomegalovirus exposure and HLA in healthy donors. Both 60 Vbeta primers and 13 Jbeta primers went into the PCR. Sequencing was performed with immunoSEQ multiplex PCR; in TCRdb, only in-frame clones are kept and a portion is missing. This sample contains fewer than 150,000 clones. Sequenced sample: PBMCs. The receptors come from a man aged 35-49 years in good health and CMV-seronegative.

The chain joins TRBV7-9 to TRBJ2-7; 9 nucleotides match TRBD1. Per the germline V gene, CDR1 is SEHNR and CDR2 is FQNEAQ (reference sequence). The CDR3 totals 16 residues. The V and J ends lost 5 bases and 4 bases, in that order; junction bases with no gene match: 12. In DNA, the CDR3 is TGTGCCAGCAGCCCCACGACAGGGGGTCGGTGGTACGAGCAGTACTTC. Amino acids: CASSPTTGGRWYEQYF.

This chain's CDR3 is CASSVDRVGEAFF. As DNA, the CDR3 is TGTGCCAGCAGCGTTGACAGGGTAGGTGAAGCTTTCTTT. The rearrangement joins TRBV9 to TRBJ1-1; 7 positions match TRBD1. Germline assignment: CDR1 SGDLS and CDR2 YYNGEE. This CDR3 comprises 13 residues. V was clipped by 2 bases and J by 7 bases; unmatched bases: 5. Full variable domain (missing parts from reference TRBV9 and TRBJ1-1): DSGVTQTPKHLITATGQRVTLRCSPRSGDLSVYWYQQSLDQGLQFLIQYYNGEERAKGNILERFSAQQFPDLHSELNLSSLELGDSALYFCASSVDRVGEAFFGQGTRLTVV.

V is TRBV6-4 and J is TRBJ1-5; a possible D gene is TRBD1 (5 bases). Germline values: CDR1 MRHNA, CDR2 SNTAGT. CDR3 length: 15 amino acids. Trimming took 0 bases from V and 1 from J, leaving 7 bases between them. CDR3 DNA: TGTGCCAGCAGTGACTCGGGGGGAAGCAATCAGCCCCAGCATTTT. As protein: CASSDSGGSNQPQHF.

This chain links TRBV13 with TRBJ2-7, with 8 bases identical to TRBD1. Per the germline V gene, CDR1 is PRHDT and CDR2 is FYEKMQ (reference sequence). This CDR3 has 15 residues. Trimming cost V 3 bases and J 5 bases; bases outside gene matches: 9. CDR3 sequence reads: CASSFLQGVGNEQYF. The CDR3 nucleotides are TGTGCCAGCAGCTTCTTACAGGGGGTTGGGAACGAGCAGTACTTC. Complete variable domain (other parts from reference TRBV13 and TRBJ2-7): AAGVIQSPRHLIKEKRETATLKCYPIPRHDTVYWYQQGPGQDPQFLISFYEKMQSDKGSIPDRFSAQQFSDYHSELNMSSLELGDSALYFCASSFLQGVGNEQYFGPGTRLTVT.

This sequence joins TRBV7-9 and TRBJ1-2, with TRBD1 matching 10 bases. From germline, CDR1 is SEHNR and CDR2 FQNEAQ (reference sequence). CDR3 size: 15 residues. V was clipped by 1 base and J by 10 bases; unmatched bases: 9. The CDR3 sequence is CASSLGLTGGTVYTF. The CDR3 coding sequence is TGTGCCAGCAGCTTAGGACTGACAGGGGGCACAGTCTACACCTTC. The full variable domain, rest sourced from reference TRBV7-9 and TRBJ1-2, is DTGVSQNPRHKITKRGQNVTFRCDPISEHNRLYWYRQTLGQGPEFLTYFQNEAQLEKSRLLSDRFSAERPKGSFSTLEIQRTEQGDSAMYLCASSLGLTGGTVYTFGSGTRLTVV.

The chain combines TRBV6-6 with TRBJ2-2; no clear D gene. Trimming pared 6 bases from V and 3 bases from J, leaving 5 bases between. Germline loops: CDR1 MNHNY, CDR2 SVGAGI (reference sequence). The CDR3 is made up of 12 amino acids. In nucleotides, the CDR3 is TGTGCCAGCAGCCCGGACACCGGGGAGCTGTTTTTT. Its translation is CASSPDTGELFF.

J is TRBJ2-5 and V is TRBV5-1, with 9 bases fitting TRBD1. The V gene end was trimmed by 3 bases and the J gene end by 5 bases; junction bases not matched to a gene: 5. Looked up from germline, CDR1 is SGHRS and CDR2 is YFSETQ. The CDR3 runs 14 residues. The CDR3 DNA reads TGCGCCAGCAGCTGGGGGGACAGGGCGGAGACCCAGTACTTC. It translates to CASSWGDRAETQYF. The full variable domain, rest sourced from reference TRBV5-1 and TRBJ2-5, is KAGVTQTPRYLIKTRGQQVTLSCSPISGHRSVSWYQQTPGQGLQFLFEYFSETQRNKGNFPGRFSGRQFSNSRSEMNVSTLELGDSALYLCASSWGDRAETQYFGPGTRLLVL.

The chain couples TRBV18 to TRBJ1-1; 7 bases are a match to TRBD1. In germline, CDR1 is KGHSH, CDR2 LQKENI. The CDR3 contains 15 residues. V was pared by 3 bases and J by 4 bases, with 8 bases of the junction left unmatched. The CDR3 bases are TGTGCCAGCTCACCCCCAGGGGGTTTGGGCACTGAAGCTTTCTTT. Translated, it gives CASSPPGGLGTEAFF.

The J gene is TRBJ2-1, the V gene TRBV18, with D possibly being TRBD2 (6 bases). Germline loops: CDR1 KGHSH, CDR2 LQKENI. The ends were cut back, 0 bases at V and 10 bases at J, with 19 bases in the middle. The CDR3 length is 16 residues. CDR3 amino acids: CASSPPNPGGASEQFF. CDR3 bases: TGTGCCAGCTCACCACCGAACCCAGGAGGGGCTAGCGAGCAGTTCTTC.

V usage is TRBV7-7 and J usage is TRBJ2-7; tentative D call: TRBD2 (5 bases). V shed 3 bases and J shed 0 bases, with 12 bases lying between them. CDR1 is SSHAT, CDR2 FNYEAQ, per germline (reference sequence). The CDR3 sequence is 15 residues long. Here the CDR3 reads CASSLRTGSSYEQYF. CDR3 sequence (DNA): TGTGCCAGCAGCTTGAGGACGGGAAGCTCCTACGAGCAGTACTTC.

The chain uses TRBV14 and TRBJ1-2; D gene ambiguous. The CDR3 is 14 residues long. V lost 4 bases and J 9 bases, leaving 18 bases between the germline ends. Germline V CDR1 and CDR2: SGHDN, FVKESK. The CDR3 loop is CASSLRRGGSSYTF. The CDR3, as DNA: TGTGCCAGCAGCCTTAGACGGGGTGGATCCAGCTACACCTTC.

The chain joins TRBV4-3 to TRBJ2-1; 13 positions match TRBD2. With V trimmed by 0 bases and J by 9 bases, 5 bases remained unmatched. This CDR3 is 16 amino acids long. Germline loops: CDR1 LGHNA, CDR2 YSLEER. CDR3 sequence: CASSQDWTSGGSEQFF. The CDR3 region has the DNA TGCGCCAGCAGCCAAGATTGGACTAGCGGGGGAAGTGAGCAGTTCTTC.

The chain joins TRBV19 to TRBJ2-1; 7 bases are a match to TRBD2. This CDR3 contains 16 residues. V gave up 7 bases and J gave up 6 bases; unmatched junction bases: 15. Per germline, CDR1 LNHDA and CDR2 SQIVND (reference sequence). CDR3 protein: CASTPLWGGSINEQFF. In DNA form, the CDR3 reads TGTGCCAGTACCCCCTTATGGGGGGGGAGTATCAATGAGCAGTTCTTC.

The chain employs TRBV6-1 and TRBJ2-7, with a tentative D call TRBD2 (6 bases). CDR1 and CDR2 (germline): MNHNS, SASEGT. The CDR3 runs to 14 residues. The ends were cut back, 8 bases at V and 0 bases at J, with 14 bases in the middle. DNA of the CDR3: TGTGCCAGCGGCGGGACGGACTACTCCTACGAGCAGTACTTC. Encoded protein: CASGGTDYSYEQYF.

The V call is TRBV28, the J call TRBJ1-5; D gene uncertain. Germline CDR1 MDHEN, CDR2 SYDVKM. Trimming cost V 7 bases and J 3 bases, with 10 bases left between them. The CDR3 sequence is 13 residues long. This chain's CDR3 is CASKSRYNQPQHF. CDR3 DNA sequence: TGTGCCAGCAAAAGCAGGTACAATCAGCCCCAGCATTTT.

J is TRBJ2-5 and V is TRBV5-4, with 10 positions matching TRBD2. The CDR3 runs 16 residues. Germline V CDR1 and CDR2: SGHNT, YYREEE (reference sequence). V shed 4 bases, J shed 5 bases, and the junction held 11 bases outside the gene matches. The CDR3 protein is CASSTIGLAGAETQYF. CDR3 in DNA: TGTGCCAGCAGCACTATAGGTCTAGCGGGGGCGGAGACCCAGTACTTC.

V and J are TRBV4-1 and TRBJ2-4, with D maybe TRBD2 (6 bases). The V gene's germline CDR1 is MGHRA and CDR2 YSYEKL. V shed 1 base and J shed 7 bases, with 11 bases lying between them. This CDR3 comprises 14 residues. The CDR3 region has the DNA TGCGCCAGCAGCCAAGCCGGGACTTCCAACATTCAGTACTTC. This sequence encodes CASSQAGTSNIQYF.

V and J are TRBV11-1 and TRBJ2-1; a weak D match, TRBD2 (5 bases). Germline V lookup: CDR1 SGHAT, CDR2 FQDESV (reference sequence). V shed 7 bases and J shed 7 bases, with 8 bases lying between them. The CDR3 loop spans 11 amino acids. CDR3 in amino acids: CASKSGNEQFF. DNA for the CDR3: TGTGCCAGCAAGTCGGGAAATGAGCAGTTCTTC.

The genes are TRBV9 and TRBJ2-5, with 10 nucleotides matching TRBD2. Germline trimming cut 3 bases from V and 5 bases from J; bases unmatched to any gene: 10. The CDR3 covers 16 residues. Germline loops: CDR1 SGDLS, CDR2 YYNGEE. Here the CDR3 DNA reads TGTGCCAGCAGCGCCGTAGCGGGGGGCGGTGGGGAGACCCAGTACTTC. Its translation is CASSAVAGGGGETQYF.

J is TRBJ1-6 and V is TRBV15, with no clear D. CDR1 LNHNV and CDR2 YYDKDF come from the germline V gene (reference sequence). This CDR3 region has 16 residues. V dropped 0 bases and J dropped 4 bases, with 10 bases sitting between them. CDR3 nucleotide sequence: TGTGCCACCAGCAGAGATCCCGCGGGGTATAATTCACCCCTCCACTTT. This sequence encodes CATSRDPAGYNSPLHF.

The chain employs TRBV27 and TRBJ2-2; 8 nucleotides match TRBD2. Germline V gene sequence: CDR1 MNHEY, CDR2 SMNVEV (reference sequence). This CDR3 contains 15 residues. With 6 bases clipped from V and 1 base from J, the junction kept 4 bases outside the gene matches. The CDR3 here is CASRSSGGNTGELFF. The CDR3 DNA reads TGTGCCAGCAGATCCAGCGGGGGGAACACCGGGGAGCTGTTTTTT.

This chain joins TRBV10-3 and TRBJ2-3, with D maybe TRBD1 (6 bases). This CDR3 comprises 16 residues. CDR1 is ENHRY, CDR2 SYGVKD, per germline. Trimming removed 0 bases from V and 8 bases from J, with 18 bases in between. In DNA form, the CDR3 reads TGTGCCATCAGTGAGTCGTCGGGCAGGGGAAGTACTACGCAGTATTTT. Its protein product is CAISESSGRGSTTQYF.

The chain has TRBV5-5 and TRBJ1-4; 7 bases agree with TRBD1. Germline V gene data show CDR1 as SGHKS and CDR2 as YYEKEE (reference sequence). This CDR3 has 17 amino acids. V lost 4 bases to trimming and J lost 7 bases; unmatched junction nucleotides: 16. CDR3 in amino acids: CASSLGRERQGGEKLFF. DNA of the CDR3: TGTGCCAGCAGCCTTGGGAGAGAGAGACAGGGAGGTGAAAAACTGTTTTTT.

The genes are TRBV7-3 and TRBJ1-3; 8 nucleotides match TRBD1. The V gene end was trimmed by 2 bases and the J gene end by 1 base; junction bases not matched to a gene: 7. CDR3 size: 17 residues. Germline V CDR1 and CDR2: SGHTA, FQGTGA. The DNA for the CDR3 is TGTGCCAGCAGCTTATCGCAGGGGGCTGGATCTGGAAACACCATATATTTT. It encodes CASSLSQGAGSGNTIYF. The full variable domain, completed using reference TRBV7-3 and TRBJ1-3, is GAGVSQTPSNKVTEKGKYVELRCDPISGHTALYWYRQSLGQGPEFLIYFQGTGAADDSGLPNDRFFAVRPEGSVSTLKIQRTERGDSAVYLCASSLSQGAGSGNTIYFGEGSWLTVV.

The chain joins TRBV7-2 to TRBJ2-5; D is possibly TRBD2 (5 bases). Germline V gives CDR1 SGHTA, CDR2 FQGNSA. With 1 base removed from V and 0 bases from J, the gap between germline ends came to 12 bases. CDR3 length: 16 residues. The CDR3 DNA sequence: TGTGCCAGCAGCTTAGAATCGACTAACTACCAAGAGACCCAGTACTTC. Protein product: CASSLESTNYQETQYF.

DNA of the CDR3: TGTGCCAGTAGTCCTAGACAGGGTCTCCACGAGCAGTACTTC. Translated: CASSPRQGLHEQYF. The J gene is TRBJ2-7, the V gene TRBV19, with 7 bases that match TRBD1. CDR3 size: 14 residues. V trimming: 5 bases; J trimming: 5 bases; junction bases outside the gene matches: 9. The germline V gene encodes CDR1 LNHDA and CDR2 SQIVND (reference sequence).

The chain combines TRBV29-1 with TRBJ1-4; a possible D gene is TRBD1 (5 bases). This CDR3 has 11 residues. Trimming took off 2 bases at V and 10 bases at J, with 8 bases between the two ends. Looked up from germline, CDR1 is SQVTM and CDR2 is ANQGSEA. The CDR3 loop reads CSVESTAKLFF. CDR3 DNA sequence: TGCAGCGTTGAATCGACAGCAAAACTGTTTTTT.

The chain has TRBV4-3 and TRBJ2-7; 10 bases line up with TRBD2. Trimming removed 4 bases from V and 6 bases from J; junction bases left unmatched: 9. Germline CDR1 and CDR2: LGHNA and YSLEER. The CDR3 has 15 residues. CDR3 DNA: TGCGCCAGCAGCCCAGATACTAGCGGGGTTGGCGAGCAGTACTTC. Translation: CASSPDTSGVGEQYF.

The chain couples TRBV7-2 to TRBJ2-7, with 7 bases that match TRBD1. The ends lost 4 bases at V and 0 bases at J; junction bases unmatched: 3. This CDR3 comprises 14 residues. Germline CDR1 SGHTA, CDR2 FQGNSA. Here the CDR3 reads CASSSQGYSYEQYF. The CDR3, as DNA: TGTGCCAGCAGCTCACAGGGGTACTCCTACGAGCAGTACTTC.